These 16 T cell receptor beta chains were all obtained from the same sample, sequenced in a study of T cell responses to AZD1222 COVID-19 vaccine. The data were produced by immunoSEQ multiplex PCR, yet TCRdb's version contains in-frame clones alone and is incomplete. The top ten hold approximately 3% of the sample, which has 90,000 to 120,000 clones, roughly 90% seen once. The sample in question was peripheral blood, obtained on day 0 of MenACWY control vaccination. These receptors all come from an adult in good health.

J is TRBJ1-2 and V is TRBV5-6; TRBD1 aligns across 7 bases. Germline-derived CDR1 and CDR2 are SGHDT and YYEEEE. This CDR3 has 13 residues. Trimming took 5 bases from V and 4 from J; bases not matched to a gene: 5. The CDR3 spells CASRFGTAYGYTF. CDR3 nucleotides: TGTGCCAGCAGATTCGGGACAGCCTATGGCTACACCTTC. The full variable domain, in which reference TRBV5-6 and TRBJ1-2 provide the parts outside the CDR3, is DAGVTQSPTHLIKTRGQQVTLRCSPKSGHDTVSWYQQALGQGPQFIFQYYEEEERQRGNFPDRFSGHQFPNYSSELNVNALLLGDSALYLCASRFGTAYGYTFGSGTRLTVV.

This chain joins TRBV29-1 and TRBJ1-5, with a tentative D call TRBD1 (6 bases). The CDR3 runs 12 residues. Trimming removed 4 bases from V and 7 bases from J, with 11 bases in between. Germline lookup yields CDR1 SQVTM and CDR2 ANQGSEA. In nucleotides, the CDR3 is TGCAGCGTTGCAGGGGATGGCCAGCCCCAGCATTTT. As protein: CSVAGDGQPQHF.

This chain links TRBV3-1 (or the pseudogene TRBV3-2) with TRBJ2-2; 8 bases map to TRBD2. V lost 1 base, J lost 6 bases, and 13 bases stayed unmatched. CDR3 length equals 18 residues. Germline loops: CDR1 LGHDT, CDR2 YNNKEL (reference sequence). CDR3: CASSQVGGGSPTPGELFF. CDR3 sequence (DNA): TGTGCCAGCAGCCAAGTAGGCGGGGGGTCACCTACACCCGGGGAGCTGTTTTTT.

The chain links TRBV7-9 to TRBJ1-6; weak D call: TRBD1 (6 bases). From germline, CDR1 is SEHNR and CDR2 FQNEAQ (reference sequence). The length of the CDR3 is 14 residues. The ends were cut back, 4 bases at V and 7 bases at J, with 11 bases in the middle. CDR3 region: CASSSPGENSPLHF. CDR3 bases: TGTGCCAGCAGCTCGCCAGGGGAAAATTCACCCCTCCACTTT.

V and J are TRBV5-1 and TRBJ1-4, with a weak D call TRBD1 (6 bases). The V gene lost 1 base and the J gene lost 7 bases, with 14 bases spanning the gap. The CDR3 covers 15 residues. Germline V gene data show CDR1 as SGHRS and CDR2 as YFSETQ. The CDR3 spells CASSLSGQGSEKLFF. The CDR3 DNA reads as TGCGCCAGCAGCTTGAGTGGGCAGGGGAGTGAAAAACTGTTTTTT. The full variable domain, completed using reference TRBV5-1 and TRBJ1-4, is KAGVTQTPRYLIKTRGQQVTLSCSPISGHRSVSWYQQTPGQGLQFLFEYFSETQRNKGNFPGRFSGRQFSNSRSEMNVSTLELGDSALYLCASSLSGQGSEKLFFGSGTQLSVL.

The V and J genes are TRBV5-4 and TRBJ2-7; D tentatively fits TRBD1 or TRBD2 (5 bases each). With 2 bases removed from V and 2 bases from J, the gap between germline ends came to 8 bases. The length of the CDR3 is 13 residues. Germline lookup yields CDR1 SGHNT and CDR2 YYREEE (reference sequence). For the CDR3, the DNA is TGTGCCAGCAGCTTTTGGGGGACCTACGAGCAGTACTTC. Amino acids: CASSFWGTYEQYF. The full variable domain, with the rest looked up from reference TRBV5-4 and TRBJ2-7, is ETGVTQSPTHLIKTRGQQVTLRCSSQSGHNTVSWYQQALGQGPQFIFQYYREEENGRGNFPPRFSGLQFPNYSSELNVNALELDDSALYLCASSFWGTYEQYFGPGTRLTVT.

The chain couples TRBV6-5 to TRBJ1-6, with 10 bases identical to TRBD1. In germline, CDR1 is MNHEY, CDR2 SVGAGI. Germline trimming cut 5 bases from V and 10 bases from J; bases unmatched to any gene: 8. CDR3 length equals 15 residues. For the CDR3, the DNA is TGTGCCAGCAGTCGGCCCGGGACAGGGGACTCACCCCTCCACTTT. As protein: CASSRPGTGDSPLHF.

The chain has TRBV5-1 and TRBJ1-1, with D hard to call. Germline V CDR1 and CDR2: SGHRS, YFSETQ. Trimming took off 1 base at V and 2 bases at J, with 6 bases between the two ends. The CDR3 has 13 residues. CDR3 in DNA: TGCGCCAGCAGCTTGTTGAGAAACACTGAAGCTTTCTTT. Translated, it gives CASSLLRNTEAFF.

The chain carries TRBV2 and TRBJ1-5; tentative D call: TRBD1 (6 bases). V gave up 6 bases and J gave up 4 bases, with 16 bases separating them. In germline, CDR1 is SNHLY, CDR2 FYNNEI. The CDR3 covers 15 residues. In nucleotides, the CDR3 is TGTGCCAGCAGCCTCCACGGACAGAGAAATCAGCCCCAGCATTTT. Amino acid sequence: CASSLHGQRNQPQHF.

This rearrangement joins TRBV28 to TRBJ1-6; possible D gene TRBD1, 6 bases. The CDR3 is 14 residues long. The germline gives CDR1 MDHEN, CDR2 SYDVKM. The V and J ends lost 6 bases and 9 bases respectively, with 15 bases between them. Here the CDR3 reads CASSLRGSVSPLHF. The CDR3 DNA sequence: TGTGCCAGCAGCCTAAGGGGGTCCGTTTCACCCCTCCACTTT.

J is TRBJ2-1 and V is TRBV3-1 (or the pseudogene TRBV3-2), with 9 bases that match TRBD2. The length of the CDR3 is 17 residues. Germline V lookup: CDR1 LGHDT, CDR2 YNNKEL (reference sequence). Trimming removed 3 bases from V and 4 bases from J; junction bases left unmatched: 10. CDR3 in amino acids: CASSHYLSAGGYNEQFF. CDR3 sequence (DNA): TGTGCCAGCAGCCATTACTTGTCAGCGGGGGGATACAATGAGCAGTTCTTC.

This clone was observed once. This chain uses TRBV20-1 with TRBJ2-7, with D unresolved. The ends were cut back, 4 bases at V and 6 bases at J, with 10 bases in the middle. The germline gives CDR1 DFQATT, CDR2 SNEGSKA (reference sequence). The CDR3 is 11 residues long. The CDR3 is CSATQAPEQYF. The CDR3 nucleotides read TGCAGTGCTACTCAGGCTCCCGAGCAGTACTTC.

This rearrangement joins TRBV19 to TRBJ1-1; 7 positions agree with TRBD1. From germline, CDR1 is LNHDA and CDR2 SQIVND (reference sequence). V dropped 7 bases and J dropped 6; count of bases not matched to a gene: 8. The CDR3 sequence is 13 residues long. The CDR3 DNA reads TGTGCCAGTACTCTACAGGGGACGCCTGAAGCTTTCTTT. Its translation: CASTLQGTPEAFF.

The genes are TRBV6-4 and TRBJ2-7; tentative D call: TRBD1 (5 bases). Germline V lookup: CDR1 MRHNA, CDR2 SNTAGT. V lost 7 bases and J 5 bases, leaving 24 bases between the germline ends. The CDR3 is 16 residues long. The CDR3 sequence: CASKLLGAGSWDEQYF. CDR3 sequence (DNA): TGTGCCAGCAAACTCCTTGGGGCAGGGTCTTGGGACGAGCAGTACTTC.

The J gene is TRBJ2-1, the V gene TRBV7-9, with 11 bases lining up with TRBD2. CDR1 and CDR2 (germline): SEHNR, FQNEAQ (reference sequence). The CDR3 has 15 residues. Germline trimming cut 5 bases from V and 6 bases from J; bases unmatched to any gene: 6. The CDR3 here is CASSPGLAESNEQFF. CDR3 in DNA: TGTGCCAGCAGCCCGGGACTAGCGGAGAGCAATGAGCAGTTCTTC.

The chain has TRBV19 and TRBJ1-2; D gene unclear. V lost 3 bases and J 3 bases, leaving 8 bases between the germline ends. The germline gives CDR1 LNHDA, CDR2 SQIVND (reference sequence). This CDR3 spans 13 amino acids. CDR3 DNA: TGTGCCAGTAGTATTATCCTCCACTATGGCTACACCTTC. Translated, it gives CASSIILHYGYTF.